This TCR beta chain was identified in a study of CD8 T cells in Susac syndrome. Trimming took 4 bases from V and 12 from J, leaving 19 bases between them. This CDR3 is built from 13 residues. From germline, CDR1 is SGHVS and CDR2 FQNEAQ. Reverse transcription of roughly 0.45 to 1 ug RNA used random hexamers. TCRdb re-called the immunoSEQ multiplex PCR reads with MiXCR, one entry per CDR3 protein. The table includes around 200,000 distinct CDR3 sequences, just under 95% detected once. The sequenced sample was CD4+ T cells from PBMCs. This TCR was sampled from a human donor with Susac syndrome. V is TRBV7-8 and J is TRBJ2-7, with unresolved D. DNA for the CDR3: TGTGCCAGCAGCTCCGCCCTCCCGGTCGTTGGGTACTTC. Its protein product is CASSSALPVVGYF.